One sample yielded the 32 T cell receptor beta chains listed below, sequenced in a study of T cell responses to AZD1222 COVID-19 vaccine. TCRdb's table, derived via immunoSEQ multiplex PCR, lists solely in-frame clones and lacks some. The sample yields more than 150,000 clones, just under 90% seen once. The material sequenced was peripheral blood, taken on day 0 of AZD1222 vaccination. Every receptor here comes from an adult in good health.

The chain uses TRBV7-2 and TRBJ2-7, with 11 bases that match TRBD2. CDR3 length: 14 residues. V was pared by 1 base and J by 4 bases, with 0 bases of the junction left unmatched. Looked up from germline, CDR1 is SGHTA and CDR2 is FQGNSA. CDR3 in amino acids: CASSLGLAGYEQYF. The DNA of the CDR3 is TGTGCCAGCAGCTTAGGACTAGCGGGATACGAGCAGTACTTC.

The V gene is TRBV29-1, the J gene TRBJ2-7; no reliable D call. The CDR3 contains 13 residues. The ends were cut back, 0 bases at V and 3 bases at J, with 9 bases in the middle. Germline V gene data show CDR1 as SQVTM and CDR2 as ANQGSEA. CDR3 residues: CSVEDRSHYEQYF. The CDR3 DNA reads TGCAGCGTTGAAGATCGTTCACACTACGAGCAGTACTTC.

This clone is a singleton in its sample. This rearrangement joins TRBV4-2 to TRBJ2-3; 11 bases line up with TRBD2. This CDR3 region has 16 residues. From germline, CDR1 is LGHNA and CDR2 YNFKEQ. J lost 6 bases, V lost 0 bases, and 5 bases had no gene match. CDR3 bases: TGTGCCAGCAGCCAAGACCTAGCGGGAGGATCGGATACGCAGTATTTT. This gives the protein CASSQDLAGGSDTQYF.

This sequence joins TRBV19 and TRBJ1-4; weak D call: TRBD1 (6 bases). The CDR3 sequence is 17 residues long. Germline CDR1 reads LNHDA; CDR2 reads SQIVND (reference sequence). V was cut by 9 bases and J by 2 bases, with 22 bases left in between. The CDR3 DNA follows: TGTGCCAGCAGAGCCGAGGGGGGGGCCGGCACTAATGAAAAACTGTTTTTT. This sequence encodes CASRAEGGAGTNEKLFF.

The rearrangement uses TRBV19 and TRBJ2-1, with a weak D call TRBD2 (6 bases). With 9 bases removed from V and 7 bases from J, the gap between germline ends came to 19 bases. CDR3 size: 14 residues. Germline-derived CDR1 and CDR2 are LNHDA and SQIVND (reference sequence). The CDR3 here is CASSNLADNNEQFF. Here the CDR3 DNA reads TGTGCCAGCTCGAATTTAGCGGATAATAATGAGCAGTTCTTC.

The chain has TRBV3-1 (or the pseudogene TRBV3-2) and TRBJ2-7, with TRBD1 as a possible D gene (5 bases). Trimming cost V 1 base and J 2 bases, with 9 bases left between them. The CDR3 totals 14 residues. Germline assignment: CDR1 LGHDT and CDR2 YNNKEL (reference sequence). CDR3 sequence (DNA): TGTGCCAGCAGCCAAGGAACAGGAACCTACGAGCAGTACTTC. Protein: CASSQGTGTYEQYF.

The rearrangement joins TRBV28 to TRBJ2-5; perhaps TRBD2 as D (7 bases). The V and J ends lost 5 bases and 2 bases respectively, with 15 bases between them. The CDR3 totals 15 residues. Germline V gene lookup returns CDR1 MDHEN and CDR2 SYDVKM. The CDR3 protein is CASSPRGAGQETQYF. DNA of the CDR3: TGTGCCAGCAGTCCCCGGGGGGCAGGGCAAGAGACCCAGTACTTC.

This chain joins TRBV15 and TRBJ2-2; possible D gene TRBD1, 6 bases. This CDR3 comprises 15 residues. V was trimmed by 1 base and J by 5 bases, leaving 11 bases between them. Germline CDR1 reads LNHNV; CDR2 reads YYDKDF (reference sequence). CDR3 sequence (DNA): TGTGCCACCAGCAGAGCCCTTGGGACAACCGGGGAGCTGTTTTTT. As protein: CATSRALGTTGELFF.

The gene calls are TRBV27 and TRBJ2-7; no clear D. V lost 3 bases, J lost 2 bases, and 14 bases lay in between. The length of the CDR3 is 15 residues. CDR1 is MNHEY and CDR2 is SMNVEV in the germline V gene (reference sequence). CDR3 bases: TGTGCCAGCAGTTTTGGGGTTATCAGAACCTACGAGCAGTACTTC. It codes for CASSFGVIRTYEQYF.

This clone was counted between two and nine times. The rearrangement uses TRBV5-4 and TRBJ2-7, with a tentative D call TRBD1 (5 bases). Trimming left V 2 bases short and J 0 bases short, with 12 bases between. CDR3 length: 15 residues. Germline-derived CDR1 and CDR2 are SGHNT and YYREEE (reference sequence). The CDR3 DNA sequence: TGTGCCAGCAGCTTCCAGGGTAGGAGCTCCTACGAGCAGTACTTC. It codes for CASSFQGRSSYEQYF. Looking up the rest from reference TRBV5-4 and TRBJ2-7 gives the full variable domain: ETGVTQSPTHLIKTRGQQVTLRCSSQSGHNTVSWYQQALGQGPQFIFQYYREEENGRGNFPPRFSGLQFPNYSSELNVNALELDDSALYLCASSFQGRSSYEQYFGPGTRLTVT.

The chain recombines TRBV6-1 with TRBJ1-6, with TRBD1 as a possible D gene (6 bases). The CDR3 is 16 residues long. Germline assignment: CDR1 MNHNS and CDR2 SASEGT. Trimming took 1 base from V and 8 from J, leaving 15 bases between them. CDR3 protein: CASSEVSQQGYSPLHF. The CDR3 DNA follows: TGTGCCAGCAGTGAAGTGAGTCAACAGGGATATTCACCCCTCCACTTT.

The chain employs TRBV29-1 and TRBJ2-7, with D possibly being TRBD1 or TRBD2 (7 bases each). This CDR3 spans 13 amino acids. V gave up 7 bases and J gave up 2 bases, with 15 bases separating them. Germline CDR1 SQVTM, CDR2 ANQGSEA. This chain's CDR3 is CSAKQGTTYEQYF. The CDR3 DNA follows: TGCAGCGCGAAACAGGGGACTACCTACGAGCAGTACTTC.

This clone was observed a few times. This chain joins TRBV18 and TRBJ2-5; 10 positions match TRBD1. CDR3 length: 17 amino acids. The germline V gene encodes CDR1 KGHSH and CDR2 LQKENI. Trimming cost V 3 bases and J 0 bases; bases outside gene matches: 7. The CDR3 coding sequence is TGTGCCAGCTCACCCGACAGGGGGCTACTGTACCAAGAGACCCAGTACTTC. Translating gives CASSPDRGLLYQETQYF.

The chain links TRBV21-1 to TRBJ1-5. TRBV21-1 is a pseudogene segment. This CDR3 contains 17 residues. The CDR3 region is CASSKTGRANNNQPQHF. The CDR3 DNA is TGTGCCAGCAGCAAAACCGGTCGGGCTAACAACAATCAGCCCCAGCATTTT.

The V gene is TRBV24-1, the J gene TRBJ2-1; D is tentatively TRBD1 or TRBD2 (5 bases each). The CDR3 is made up of 13 amino acids. V lost 4 bases to trimming and J lost 8 bases, with 11 bases between them. From germline, CDR1 is KGHDR and CDR2 SFDVKD. DNA for the CDR3: TGTGCCACCAGTGACTCACGAGGGGATGAGCAGTTCTTC. It is translated as CATSDSRGDEQFF.

The chain links TRBV5-1 to TRBJ1-3; D gene ambiguous. There are 13 residues in the CDR3. Trimming took 5 bases from V and 2 from J, leaving 8 bases between them. Germline V gives CDR1 SGHRS, CDR2 YFSETQ. The CDR3 DNA is TGCGCCAGCAGGCAATGGACTGGAAACACCATATATTTT. Protein product: CASRQWTGNTIYF.

In the case of this clone: Within the sample, other DNA sequences also encode this same CDR3. The gene calls are TRBV27 and TRBJ2-6; D not certain. CDR3 length: 15 amino acids. The germline CDR1 and CDR2 sequences are MNHEY and SMNVEV (reference sequence). V shed 0 bases and J shed 1 base, with 4 bases lying between them. CDR3 in amino acids: CASSLSGSGANVLTF. CDR3 nucleotides: TGTGCCAGCAGTTTATCGGGGTCTGGGGCCAACGTCCTGACTTTC.

The J gene is TRBJ1-5, the V gene TRBV2; TRBD1 agrees at 7 bases. Germline V lookup: CDR1 SNHLY, CDR2 FYNNEI. The CDR3 consists of 13 residues. The junction had 4 bases not matched to a gene; V was cut back by 4 bases and J by 7 bases. The chain's CDR3 is CASSGEQGQPQHF. As DNA, the CDR3 is TGTGCCAGCAGTGGCGAACAGGGGCAGCCCCAGCATTTT.

The genes are TRBV2 and TRBJ2-7; D gene unclear. V was shortened by 3 bases and J by 3 bases, with 6 bases between the two germline ends. CDR1 and CDR2 from the germline V gene are SNHLY and FYNNEI. This CDR3 has 12 residues. Here the CDR3 reads CASSENSYEQYF. The CDR3 DNA reads TGTGCCAGCAGTGAGAACAGCTACGAGCAGTACTTC.

The chain combines TRBV18 with TRBJ1-3; 7 bases map to TRBD1. In germline, CDR1 is KGHSH, CDR2 LQKENI. The CDR3 sequence is 16 residues long. V shed 0 bases, J shed 4 bases, and the junction held 6 bases outside the gene matches. CDR3 DNA sequence: TGTGCCAGCTCACCACCCTCTCAGGGGGGAGGAAACACCATATATTTT. Translating it yields CASSPPSQGGGNTIYF.

The chain's CDR3 is CASSEDWVTGELFF. CDR3 bases: TGTGCCAGCAGTGAAGACTGGGTAACCGGGGAGCTGTTTTTT. The chain carries TRBV6-1 and TRBJ2-2, with no clear D. V lost 1 base and J 5 bases, leaving 8 bases between the germline ends. The CDR3 spans 14 residues. Germline assignment: CDR1 MNHNS and CDR2 SASEGT.

V usage is TRBV9 and J usage is TRBJ2-3, with 9 bases matching TRBD2. The V gene's germline CDR1 is SGDLS and CDR2 YYNGEE. The CDR3 has 17 residues. The V gene end was trimmed by 4 bases and the J gene end by 5 bases; junction bases not matched to a gene: 14. CDR3 bases: TGTGCCAGCAGCCCCCTATGGGCGGGGGGGCATGGAGATACGCAGTATTTT. Its translation is CASSPLWAGGHGDTQYF.

This clone was recorded once. This chain links TRBV5-1 with TRBJ1-3; D gene ambiguous. The CDR3 is 14 residues long. Germline V gene lookup returns CDR1 SGHRS and CDR2 YFSETQ. V was clipped by 4 bases and J by 0 bases, with 8 bases between them. The CDR3 loop is CASSPKDSGNTIYF. CDR3 bases: TGCGCCAGCAGCCCGAAAGACTCTGGAAACACCATATATTTT.

This rearrangement joins TRBV19 to TRBJ2-1; D possibly corresponds to TRBD1 (6 bases). V dropped 7 bases and J dropped 0 bases, with 13 bases sitting between them. This CDR3 region has 15 residues. Germline V gives CDR1 LNHDA, CDR2 SQIVND (reference sequence). CDR3 residues: CASKVTGSSYNEQFF. As DNA, the CDR3 is TGTGCCAGTAAAGTCACAGGGAGCTCCTACAATGAGCAGTTCTTC.

The chain recombines TRBV6-1 with TRBJ1-6, with D possibly matching TRBD1 (5 bases). The CDR3 spans 16 residues. CDR1 MNHNS and CDR2 SASEGT come from the germline V gene. The V end was cut by 3 bases, the J end by 10 bases, with 19 bases between. The CDR3 sequence: CASSDLFTGTGSPLHF. CDR3 in DNA: TGTGCCAGCAGTGACCTGTTCACGGGGACGGGGTCACCCCTCCACTTT.

This clone appeared once. The chain uses TRBV6-5 and TRBJ1-3; no clear D gene. The CDR3 loop spans 15 amino acids. CDR1 MNHEY and CDR2 SVGAGI come from the germline V gene. The ends were cut back, 6 bases at V and 0 bases at J, with 12 bases in the middle. As DNA, the CDR3 is TGTGCCAGCAGCGGACTGATCACCTCTGGAAACACCATATATTTT. Translation: CASSGLITSGNTIYF.

The genes are TRBV18 and TRBJ1-1, with unresolved D. The CDR3 extends over 13 amino acids. Trimming left V 3 bases short and J 8 bases short, with 13 bases between. Germline values: CDR1 KGHSH, CDR2 LQKENI. The CDR3 loop reads CASSPNKDAEAFF. The CDR3 DNA is TGTGCCAGCTCACCGAACAAGGACGCGGAAGCTTTCTTT.

The V and J genes are TRBV30 and TRBJ1-4, with 7 bases that match TRBD1. The CDR3 extends over 13 amino acids. Trimming at V came to 8 bases and at J to 9 bases, leaving 12 bases not matched to a gene. Per germline, CDR1 GTSNPN and CDR2 SVGIG (reference sequence). CDR3 region: CALAEQGRQKLFF. The DNA of the CDR3 is TGTGCCCTGGCGGAACAGGGGAGGCAAAAACTGTTTTTT.

The J gene is TRBJ2-6, the V gene TRBV7-8, with 12 positions matching TRBD2. The CDR3 is 18 residues long. J gave up 0 bases and V 5 bases, and 5 bases lay outside the gene matches. Germline CDR1 and CDR2: SGHVS and FQNEAQ. The CDR3 DNA sequence: TGTGCCAGCAGCGCACGACTAGCGGGGGTCTCTGGGGCCAACGTCCTGACTTTC. The encoded protein is CASSARLAGVSGANVLTF. The full variable domain, in which reference TRBV7-8 and TRBJ2-6 provide the parts outside the CDR3, is GAGVSQSPRYKVAKRGQDVALRCDPISGHVSLFWYQQALGQGPEFLTYFQNEAQLDKSGLPSDRFFAERPEGSVSTLKIQRTQQEDSAVYLCASSARLAGVSGANVLTFGAGSRLTVL.

V and J are TRBV19 and TRBJ1-2; D gene uncertain. Germline lookup yields CDR1 LNHDA and CDR2 SQIVND (reference sequence). Trimming removed 9 bases from V and 4 bases from J, with 21 bases in between. CDR3 length: 15 amino acids. The CDR3 bases are TGTGCCAGCAAAGTCGAGGCAGCTACCGCCTATGGCTACACCTTC. Its protein is CASKVEAATAYGYTF. The whole variable domain, remainder taken from reference TRBV19 and TRBJ1-2, is DGGITQSPKYLFRKEGQNVTLSCEQNLNHDAMYWYRQDPGQGLRLIYYSQIVNDFQKGDIAEGYSVSREKKESFPLTVTSAQKNPTAFYLCASKVEAATAYGYTFGSGTRLTVV.

The chain is built from TRBV15 and TRBJ1-5; 9 nucleotides line up with TRBD1. V gave up 4 bases and J gave up 6 bases; unmatched junction bases: 7. The CDR3 totals 15 residues. From germline, CDR1 is LNHNV and CDR2 YYDKDF (reference sequence). This chain's CDR3 is CATSTPTGGRQPQHF. In DNA, the CDR3 is TGTGCCACCAGCACTCCGACAGGGGGACGTCAGCCCCAGCATTTT.

V usage is TRBV6-5 and J usage is TRBJ1-5, with 7 bases identical to TRBD1. This CDR3 spans 14 amino acids. Germline V gene sequence: CDR1 MNHEY, CDR2 SVGAGI. The V segment lost 2 bases and the J segment 4 bases; nucleotides outside the gene matches: 2. This chain's CDR3 is CASSYEGQNQPQHF. CDR3 DNA: TGTGCCAGCAGTTACGAGGGACAGAATCAGCCCCAGCATTTT.